The clone carrying this TCR beta chain was detected a few times. With a J-beta primer mix and a sample-barcoded 5' primer, a second PCR ran about 6 to 11 cycles. MiXCR, applied by TCRdb to the 5' RACE reads, yields one record per CDR3 protein. The repertoire holds about 1.5 million distinct CDR3 sequences, with approximately 42% as singletons. The data belong to a study of blood T cells in healthy people across ages. The CDR3 sequence is 16 residues long. The germline V and J ends were trimmed by 6 bases and 3 bases, with 17 bases remaining between them. Germline V gives CDR1 LGHNA, CDR2 YSLEER. This sequence originates from a woman under 30 in good health. V gene TRBV4-3 combines with J gene TRBJ1-4; no clear D. The sample comprised blood. CDR3 loop: CASSLNLVASNEKLFF. Written as DNA, the CDR3 is TGCGCCAGCAGTCTGAATTTGGTGGCATCTAATGAAAAACTGTTTTTT.